This T cell receptor (beta chain) was retrieved from a study of shared clonotypes between healthy human individuals. Data came from immunoSEQ multiplex PCR; TCRdb stores just in-frame clones and leaves some out. Among roughly 2.5 million clones listed, approximately 90% were seen once. Study-wide results and limits: As a rule, naive subsets had a larger estimated richness than memory subsets.

Deletions cut 2 bases from V and 0 bases from J, with 11 bases between. There are 16 residues in the CDR3. Germline CDR1 and CDR2: SGHKS and YYEKEE (reference sequence). About this clone itself: Its antigen is still unknown.

Material for sequencing was naive CD4+ T cells sorted from blood. Described subset: CD45RA+ positively selected. The sequence derives from a man aged 18 to 35 in good health. The rearrangement links TRBV5-5 to TRBJ2-2; no reliable D call. The CDR3 DNA is TGTGCCAGCAGCTTACTGGGGTCAACGAACACCGGGGAGCTGTTTTTT. Translation: CASSLLGSTNTGELFF.